This TCR beta chain originates from a study of early T cells in non-severe SARS-CoV-2 infection. Across the whole study: The study sequenced bulk RNA from unsorted whole blood, with chains unpaired.

The V end was cut by 1 base, the J end by 0 bases, with 16 bases between. This CDR3 has 17 amino acids. Germline CDR1 reads MGHRA; CDR2 reads YSYEKL. Points from the study as a whole: Missing private and CD4 specificities, VDJdb matching favored anti-spike CD8 responses.

cDNA molecules, individually, were tagged with unique molecular identifiers. TCRdb reanalysed the 5' RACE reads using MiXCR and keeps one entry per CDR3 protein. The table records 65,000 to 95,000 distinct CDR3 sequences, 12% of them present only once. This clonotype was counted between two and nine times. What it recognizes is unknown. This clonotype originated in an adult who was a healthcare worker with PCR-confirmed SARS-CoV-2 infection or an uninfected control (not recorded which). The donor label of this sample is uncertain. This chain uses TRBV4-1 with TRBJ2-7; D not resolved. The sequencing here drew on whole blood, taken at baseline. The CDR3 loop reads CASSQGNLTANSYEQYF. CDR3 bases: TGCGCCAGCAGCCAAGGGAACTTAACGGCAAACTCCTACGAGCAGTACTTC.